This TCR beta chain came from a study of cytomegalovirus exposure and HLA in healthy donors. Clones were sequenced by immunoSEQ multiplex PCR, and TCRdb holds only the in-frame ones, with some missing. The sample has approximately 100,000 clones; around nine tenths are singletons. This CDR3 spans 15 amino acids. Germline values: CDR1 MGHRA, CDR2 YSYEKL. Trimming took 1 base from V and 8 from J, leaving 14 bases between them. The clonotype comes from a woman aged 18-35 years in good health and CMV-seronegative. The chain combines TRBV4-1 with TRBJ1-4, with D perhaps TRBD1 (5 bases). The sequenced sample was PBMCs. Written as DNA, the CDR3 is TGCGCCAGCAGCCAAGTGGGGCAGGGTGACGAAAAACTGTTTTTT. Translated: CASSQVGQGDEKLFF.